Listed here are 6 T cell receptor beta chains from one sample, sequenced in a study of T cell responses to AZD1222 COVID-19 vaccine. Sequencing used immunoSEQ multiplex PCR; TCRdb keeps in-frame clones, though not all of them. The table has some 130,000 clones, about nine tenths seen once. The sample was peripheral blood, taken on day 0 of AZD1222 vaccination. These receptors were obtained from an adult in good health.

This chain links TRBV5-1 with TRBJ1-4; D is unclear. The CDR3 consists of 14 residues. CDR1 and CDR2 from the germline V gene are SGHRS and YFSETQ. V lost 1 base and J lost 10, with 14 bases in between. CDR3 nucleotides: TGCGCCAGCAGCTTGACGGCCGACCCTGGAAAACTGTTTTTT. Its translation is CASSLTADPGKLFF.

The chain is built from TRBV19 and TRBJ1-2; 8 nucleotides align to TRBD1. The germline V gene has CDR1 LNHDA and CDR2 SQIVND (reference sequence). Unmatched junction bases numbered 7, after V lost 8 bases and J lost 2 bases. The CDR3 runs 14 residues. The CDR3 protein is CASRDRRENYGYTF. The CDR3 DNA sequence: TGTGCCAGTCGGGACAGGCGTGAGAACTATGGCTACACCTTC.

This rearrangement joins TRBV25-1 to TRBJ2-5; the D gene is possibly TRBD2 (6 bases). CDR1 and CDR2 (germline): MGHDK, SYGVNS. V was cut by 6 bases and J by 5 bases, with 19 bases left in between. The CDR3 contains 15 residues. CDR3 region: CASRNPGRAGETQYF. CDR3 coding DNA: TGTGCCAGCAGGAACCCGGGCCGGGCGGGGGAGACCCAGTACTTC.

This clone was recorded only once. The V gene is TRBV4-1, the J gene TRBJ1-3; weak D call: TRBD1 (5 bases). Trimming cost V 2 bases and J 4 bases, with 9 bases left between them. The CDR3 has 14 amino acids. The germline V gene encodes CDR1 MGHRA and CDR2 YSYEKL. The CDR3 DNA is TGCGCCAGCAGCCAAATGGGGGTCGGAAACACCATATATTTT. The encoded protein is CASSQMGVGNTIYF.

V gene TRBV3-1 (or the pseudogene TRBV3-2) combines with J gene TRBJ1-4, with D possibly being TRBD1 (5 bases). Trimming took 1 base from V and 8 from J, leaving 11 bases between them. The CDR3 contains 14 residues. Germline CDR1 and CDR2: LGHDT and YNNKEL (reference sequence). The CDR3 coding sequence is TGTGCCAGCAGCCAAGCTGGGGGTGGAGAAAAACTGTTTTTT. This encodes CASSQAGGGEKLFF.

The chain links TRBV11-1 to TRBJ1-3, with 7 bases fitting TRBD1. Germline CDR1 is SGHAT and CDR2 is FQDESV (reference sequence). CDR3 size: 15 residues. V trimming: 3 bases; J trimming: 4 bases; junction bases outside the gene matches: 6. As DNA, the CDR3 is TGTGCCAGCAGCTTCGACAGGGCCGTAGGAAACACCATATATTTT. This translates into CASSFDRAVGNTIYF.